The 19 T cell receptor beta chains presented below share a single source sample, sequenced in a study of T cells after posttransplantation cyclophosphamide. Some clones are missing from TCRdb's copy, which holds only in-frame ones; the method was immunoSEQ multiplex PCR. Of 15,000 to 20,000 clones in the sample, roughly 87% were seen once. A marrow graft followed busulfan-fludarabine conditioning, with cyclophosphamide on days +3 and +4. Here the sequenced sample was PBMCs, taken after allogeneic stem cell transplant with posttransplant cyclophosphamide. These receptors all come from a female patient in her 40s who received an allogeneic stem cell transplant from a related donor, was CMV-positive, and had no GVHD. Some T cells may originate from the graft donor.

This rearrangement joins TRBV19 to TRBJ2-3; a possible D gene is TRBD2 (5 bases). Trimming shortened V by 9 bases and J by 4 bases, and 17 bases separated the two germline ends. CDR3 size: 14 residues. In germline, CDR1 is LNHDA, CDR2 SQIVND (reference sequence). CDR3 DNA: TGTGCCAGCCGGGATTCGGGGAAAGCAGATACGCAGTATTTT. Translating it yields CASRDSGKADTQYF.

The J gene is TRBJ1-1, the V gene TRBV6-6, with a possible D match to TRBD1 (5 bases). Between the trimmed V and J ends, which lost 8 bases and 0 bases, there was a span of 10 bases. Germline CDR1 MNHNY, CDR2 SVGAGI (reference sequence). CDR3 length: 13 amino acids. The CDR3 region is CASRRGMNTEAFF. As DNA, the CDR3 is TGTGCCAGCCGGAGGGGTATGAACACTGAAGCTTTCTTT.

The chain couples TRBV9 to TRBJ2-2; D not certain. This CDR3 has 15 amino acids. CDR1 is SGDLS, CDR2 YYNGEE, per germline. V was pared by 0 bases and J by 0 bases, with 6 bases between. The CDR3 DNA reads as TGTGCCAGCAGCGTAGGAGTTACGAACACCGGGGAGCTGTTTTTT. It is translated as CASSVGVTNTGELFF. The entire variable domain, with the rest obtained from reference TRBV9 and TRBJ2-2, is as follows: DSGVTQTPKHLITATGQRVTLRCSPRSGDLSVYWYQQSLDQGLQFLIQYYNGEERAKGNILERFSAQQFPDLHSELNLSSLELGDSALYFCASSVGVTNTGELFFGEGSRLTVL.

A single count supports this clone. The chain carries TRBV11-1 and TRBJ2-5; 10 bases agree with TRBD2. Germline CDR1 is SGHAT and CDR2 is FQDESV (reference sequence). J lost 5 bases, V lost 3 bases, and 9 bases had no gene match. The CDR3 spans 16 residues. DNA for the CDR3: TGTGCCAGCAGCTTCGGTTCTAGCGGGAGTCTTGAGACCCAGTACTTC. Its translation: CASSFGSSGSLETQYF.

The chain uses TRBV7-6 and TRBJ2-7, with TRBD1 identical over 8 bases. CDR1 and CDR2 from the germline V gene are SGHVS and FNYEAQ. The CDR3 has 16 amino acids. V lost 3 bases, J lost 7 bases, and 14 bases stayed unmatched. The chain's CDR3 is CASSFSQTGTGTEQYF. CDR3 bases: TGTGCCAGCAGCTTCTCACAAACCGGGACAGGCACGGAGCAGTACTTC.

This sequence joins TRBV6-6 and TRBJ2-7; 10 nucleotides agree with TRBD2. The germline V gene has CDR1 MNHNY and CDR2 SVGAGI (reference sequence). The CDR3 consists of 16 residues. V dropped 4 bases and J dropped 0; count of bases not matched to a gene: 6. The CDR3 coding sequence is TGTGCCAGCAGTTCCCCACTAGCGGGGTCCTCCTACGAGCAGTACTTC. Amino acids: CASSSPLAGSSYEQYF.

In its sample, this clone was seen once. The V and J genes are TRBV7-8 and TRBJ2-1; possible D gene TRBD2, 6 bases. CDR3 length: 16 residues. CDR1 and CDR2 from the germline V gene are SGHVS and FQNEAQ. V lost 1 base and J lost 2, with 12 bases in between. The CDR3 nucleotides are TGTGCCAGCAGCTTAGTGCGGGGAAGGGCCTACAATGAGCAGTTCTTC. Translated, it gives CASSLVRGRAYNEQFF.

This chain joins TRBV27 and TRBJ2-1; D uncertain. The CDR3 consists of 14 residues. The germline gives CDR1 MNHEY, CDR2 SMNVEV (reference sequence). Trimming removed 4 bases from V and 6 bases from J, with 13 bases in between. The CDR3 loop is CASSWSPYGNEQFF. The CDR3 bases are TGTGCCAGCAGTTGGAGTCCATATGGCAATGAGCAGTTCTTC.

The rearrangement links TRBV7-8 to TRBJ1-1; no clear D gene. Trimming shortened V by 5 bases and J by 2 bases, and 18 bases separated the two germline ends. The CDR3 covers 16 residues. Germline values: CDR1 SGHVS, CDR2 FQNEAQ. In DNA, the CDR3 is TGTGCCAGCAGCCCGAACTTTGGGTCAGGCAACACTGAAGCTTTCTTT. Its translation is CASSPNFGSGNTEAFF.

This sequence joins TRBV5-1 and TRBJ2-1, with 10 bases aligning to TRBD2. The CDR3 runs to 17 residues. Germline V CDR1 and CDR2: SGHRS, YFSETQ. V was pared by 0 bases and J by 8 bases, with 11 bases of the junction left unmatched. The CDR3 region has the DNA TGCGCCAGCAGCTTGGCCTTGGGGCTAGCGGGAGCAGATGAGCAGTTCTTC. It is translated as CASSLALGLAGADEQFF.

V gene TRBV19 combines with J gene TRBJ2-3; D may be TRBD1 (5 bases). Trimming pared 5 bases from V and 4 bases from J, leaving 7 bases between. The CDR3 is 12 residues long. Germline assignment: CDR1 LNHDA and CDR2 SQIVND (reference sequence). The CDR3 spells CASSPGSDTQYF. The CDR3 DNA reads TGTGCCAGTAGTCCAGGGTCAGATACGCAGTATTTT.

V is TRBV5-4 and J is TRBJ1-2; 9 positions agree with TRBD1. Trimming took 4 bases from V and 5 from J; bases not matched to a gene: 3. The CDR3 runs to 13 residues. CDR1 SGHNT and CDR2 YYREEE come from the germline V gene (reference sequence). For the CDR3, the DNA is TGTGCCAGCAGCCAGGACAGGGGTTATGGCTACACCTTC. Translating gives CASSQDRGYGYTF.

This chain uses TRBV28 with TRBJ1-4; D possibly corresponds to TRBD1 (6 bases). This CDR3 has 17 amino acids. Germline loops: CDR1 MDHEN, CDR2 SYDVKM. V was cut by 4 bases and J by 7 bases, with 22 bases left in between. CDR3 sequence: CASSSDRLRVLSEKLFF. CDR3 nucleotides: TGTGCCAGCAGTTCCGACAGGCTAAGGGTCTTAAGTGAAAAACTGTTTTTT.

The chain carries TRBV7-2 and TRBJ1-5, with TRBD1 matching 7 bases. The germline V gene encodes CDR1 SGHTA and CDR2 FQGNSA. CDR3 size: 18 residues. Unmatched junction bases numbered 9, after V lost 1 base and J lost 0 bases. The CDR3 reads CASSLVPGTVYSNQPQHF. In nucleotides, the CDR3 is TGTGCCAGCAGCTTAGTCCCCGGGACAGTTTATAGCAATCAGCCCCAGCATTTT.

The rearrangement links TRBV19 to TRBJ2-1; 7 nucleotides agree with TRBD2. V shed 1 base and J 6 bases; nucleotides not matched to a gene: 9. This CDR3 spans 16 amino acids. Per germline, CDR1 LNHDA and CDR2 SQIVND (reference sequence). CDR3 nucleotide sequence: TGTGCCAGTAGTATAGTCGCGGGAGCACTCGGCAATGAGCAGTTCTTC. Protein product: CASSIVAGALGNEQFF.

The chain couples TRBV5-6 to TRBJ2-2; perhaps TRBD2 as D (5 bases). The CDR3 loop spans 16 amino acids. Trimming pared 5 bases from V and 0 bases from J, leaving 14 bases between. Germline CDR1 reads SGHDT; CDR2 reads YYEEEE. The CDR3 DNA follows: TGTGCCAGCAGGGATTTCGGGGTTACGAACACCGGGGAGCTGTTTTTT. Translating it yields CASRDFGVTNTGELFF.

The chain links TRBV15 to TRBJ2-2, with TRBD1 identical over 7 bases. The junction had 12 bases not matched to a gene; V was cut back by 4 bases and J by 4 bases. Germline-derived CDR1 and CDR2 are LNHNV and YYDKDF (reference sequence). This CDR3 contains 17 residues. Here the CDR3 reads CATSIIFGTASTGELFF. As DNA, the CDR3 is TGTGCCACCAGCATAATATTTGGGACAGCATCCACCGGGGAGCTGTTTTTT. The whole variable domain, filled in from reference TRBV15 and TRBJ2-2, reads DAMVIQNPRYQVTQFGKPVTLSCSQTLNHNVMYWYQQKSSQAPKLLFHYYDKDFNNEADTPDNFQSRRPNTSFCFLDIRSPGLGDTAMYLCATSIIFGTASTGELFFGEGSRLTVL.

This chain links TRBV4-3 with TRBJ2-2; 7 bases align to TRBD2. The V gene end was trimmed by 0 bases and the J gene end by 5 bases; junction bases not matched to a gene: 12. The germline V gene encodes CDR1 LGHNA and CDR2 YSLEER. The CDR3 covers 18 residues. The CDR3 spells CASSQEALAVAATGELFF. CDR3 coding DNA: TGCGCCAGCAGCCAAGAAGCGCTAGCGGTAGCTGCAACCGGGGAGCTGTTTTTT.

The chain carries TRBV10-1 and TRBJ2-4; D not resolved. With 3 bases removed from V and 1 base from J, the gap between germline ends came to 16 bases. CDR1 is WNHNN, CDR2 SYGVQD, per germline (reference sequence). This CDR3 contains 17 residues. The CDR3 DNA is TGCGCCAGCAGTGAACCCCAACCAGCGACCGCCAAAAACATTCAGTACTTC. Encoded protein: CASSEPQPATAKNIQYF.